This T cell receptor beta chain stems from a study of immune evolution from preneoplasia to lung adenocarcinoma. Study-level results: Normal lung had highest clonality; later lesions appeared denser, more diverse.

Generated by immunoSEQ multiplex PCR, the TCRdb table keeps only in-frame clones and is missing some. Of 9,000 to 10,000 clones in the sample, more than 75% were seen once. The germline V gene encodes CDR1 SGHTS and CDR2 YDEGEE. This CDR3 comprises 15 residues. Trimming took 0 bases from V and 1 from J, leaving 5 bases between them. This clone has a handful of counts. Its cognate antigen is unknown. Other DNA sequences in the same sample also yield this CDR3. This receptor was obtained from a person aged 70 to 80 with invasive lung adenocarcinoma. Some clones in this sample may be carry-over from other donors' samples. The rearrangement joins TRBV5-8 to TRBJ2-6; D remains ambiguous. Sequencing input: FFPE invasive lung adenocarcinoma tissue. The CDR3 loop is CASSLETSGANVLTF. The CDR3 DNA is TGTGCCAGCAGCTTGGAAACATCTGGGGCCAACGTCCTGACTTTC.